Reported below is one T cell receptor (beta chain). Trimming shortened V by 5 bases and J by 2 bases, and 13 bases separated the two germline ends. From germline, CDR1 is SEHNR and CDR2 FQNEAQ (reference sequence). The CDR3 totals 15 residues. The entry originates in a study of blood T cell repertoires in COVID-19. Study overall: Whether acute or convalescent, the COVID-19 samples came from the United States, Italy and Spain. Nucleic acid was either cDNA or gDNA, and it came from T cells, B-cell-depleted T cells, or PBMCs.

TCRdb's copy holds only in-frame clones and misses some; the assay was immunoSEQ multiplex PCR. The sample contains about 140,000 clones, around 72% of which appear only once. The sequence derives from a woman aged 55-75 years with acute or convalescent COVID-19. The J gene is TRBJ2-1, the V gene TRBV7-9, with a tentative D call TRBD1 (7 bases). Sequenced input: peripheral blood. CDR3 DNA: TGTGCCAGCAGCCCCAGGGGGGATCCCTACAATGAGCAGTTCTTC. Amino acids: CASSPRGDPYNEQFF.